The entry below gives a single TCR beta chain sequence along with its context. The antigen remains undetermined. Within the sample, other DNA sequences also encode this same CDR3. Time point in this sample: pretreatment peripheral blood. Measured with immunoSEQ multiplex PCR; TCRdb has only the in-frame clones, and not every one. The data show about 74,000 clones, with around 90% seen just once and roughly 4.7% held by the top ten. The data originate from a study of PD-L1 blockade in urothelial cancer. On the study more broadly: Patients had undergone 0 to 3 prior chemotherapy regimens. General study results and limits: Pretreatment TCR clonality in blood, when below the median, was predictive of better survival.

V shed 0 bases, J shed 5 bases, and the junction held 0 bases outside the gene matches. The CDR3 covers 13 residues. Germline values: CDR1 SEHNR, CDR2 FQNEAQ (reference sequence). The receptor was derived from a man aged 65 to 79 with urothelial cancer. The sequencing used PBMCs, collected around atezolizumab (anti-PD-L1) treatment. The gene calls are TRBV7-9 and TRBJ2-5, with TRBD1 matching over 7 bases. DNA of the CDR3: TGTGCCAGCAGCTTAGCAGGGGGCGAGACCCAGTACTTC. Amino acids: CASSLAGGETQYF.